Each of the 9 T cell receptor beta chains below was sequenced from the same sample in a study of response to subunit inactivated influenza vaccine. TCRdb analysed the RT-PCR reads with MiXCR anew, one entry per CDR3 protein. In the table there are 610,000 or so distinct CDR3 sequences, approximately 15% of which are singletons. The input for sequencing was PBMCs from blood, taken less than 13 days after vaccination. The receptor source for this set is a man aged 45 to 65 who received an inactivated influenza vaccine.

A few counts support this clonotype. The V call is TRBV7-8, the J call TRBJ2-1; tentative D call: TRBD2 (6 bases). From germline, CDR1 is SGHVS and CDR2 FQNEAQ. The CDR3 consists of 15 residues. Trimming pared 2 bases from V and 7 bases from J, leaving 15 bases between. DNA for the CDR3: TGTGCCAGCAGCTTACCTTCGGGCCTAGCGAATGAGCAGTTCTTC. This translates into CASSLPSGLANEQFF.

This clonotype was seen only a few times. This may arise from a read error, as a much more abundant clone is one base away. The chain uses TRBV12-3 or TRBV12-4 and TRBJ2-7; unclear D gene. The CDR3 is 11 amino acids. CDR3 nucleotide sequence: TGTGCCAGCAGTACCTCCAACGAGCAGTACTTC. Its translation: CASSTSNEQYF.

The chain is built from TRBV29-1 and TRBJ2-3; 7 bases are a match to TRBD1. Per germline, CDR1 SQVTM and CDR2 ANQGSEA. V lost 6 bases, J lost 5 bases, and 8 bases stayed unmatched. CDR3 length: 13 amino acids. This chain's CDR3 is CSVDDRAEDTQYF. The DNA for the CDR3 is TGCAGCGTCGATGACAGGGCCGAAGATACGCAGTATTTT.

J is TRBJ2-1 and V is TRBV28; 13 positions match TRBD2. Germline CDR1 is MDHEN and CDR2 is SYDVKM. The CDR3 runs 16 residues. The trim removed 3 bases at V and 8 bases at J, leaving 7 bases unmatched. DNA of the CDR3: TGTGCCAGCAGTTTCACTAGCGGGAGGGCCAGGGATGAGCAGTTCTTC. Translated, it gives CASSFTSGRARDEQFF.

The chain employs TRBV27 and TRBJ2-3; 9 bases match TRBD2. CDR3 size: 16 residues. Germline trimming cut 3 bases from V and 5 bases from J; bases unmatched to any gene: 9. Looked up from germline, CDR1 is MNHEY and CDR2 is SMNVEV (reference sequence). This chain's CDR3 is CASSFRASGKGDTQYF. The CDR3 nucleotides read TGTGCCAGCAGTTTTAGGGCTAGCGGGAAAGGAGATACGCAGTATTTT.

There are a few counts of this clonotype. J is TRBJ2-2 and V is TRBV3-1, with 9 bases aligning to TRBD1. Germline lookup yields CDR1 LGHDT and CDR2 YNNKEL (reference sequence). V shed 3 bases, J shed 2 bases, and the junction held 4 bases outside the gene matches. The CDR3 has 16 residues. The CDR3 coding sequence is TGTGCCAGCAGCCAGGGACAGGGCGGAAACACCGGGGAGCTGTTTTTT. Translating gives CASSQGQGGNTGELFF.

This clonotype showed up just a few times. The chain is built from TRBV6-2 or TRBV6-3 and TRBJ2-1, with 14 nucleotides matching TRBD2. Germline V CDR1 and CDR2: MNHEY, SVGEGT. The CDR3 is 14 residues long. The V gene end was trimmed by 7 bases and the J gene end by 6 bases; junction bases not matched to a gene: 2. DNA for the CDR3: TGTGCCAGCACGACTAGCGGGGGGGTCAATGAGCAGTTCTTC. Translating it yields CASTTSGGVNEQFF.

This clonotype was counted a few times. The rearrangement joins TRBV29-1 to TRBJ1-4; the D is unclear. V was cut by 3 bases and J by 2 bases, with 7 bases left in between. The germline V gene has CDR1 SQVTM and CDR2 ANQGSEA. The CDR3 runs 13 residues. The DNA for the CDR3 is TGCAGCGTTGATGGCGATACTAATGAAAAACTGTTTTTT. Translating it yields CSVDGDTNEKLFF.

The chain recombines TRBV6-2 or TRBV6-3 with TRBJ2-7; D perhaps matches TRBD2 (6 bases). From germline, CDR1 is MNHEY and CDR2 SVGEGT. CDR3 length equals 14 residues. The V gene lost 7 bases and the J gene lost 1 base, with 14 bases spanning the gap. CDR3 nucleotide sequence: TGTGCCAGCATAGACGGGGGACGTTCCTACGAGCAGTACTTC. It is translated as CASIDGGRSYEQYF.